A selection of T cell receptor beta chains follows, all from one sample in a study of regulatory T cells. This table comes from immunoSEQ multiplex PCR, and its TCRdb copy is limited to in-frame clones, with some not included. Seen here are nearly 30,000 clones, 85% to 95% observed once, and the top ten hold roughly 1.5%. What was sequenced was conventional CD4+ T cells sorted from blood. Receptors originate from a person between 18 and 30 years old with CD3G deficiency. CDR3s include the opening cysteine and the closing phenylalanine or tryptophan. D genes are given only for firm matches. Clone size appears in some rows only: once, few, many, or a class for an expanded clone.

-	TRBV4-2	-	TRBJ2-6	TGTGCCAGCAGCCAAGATTGGACCTCTGGGGCCAACGTCCTGACTTTC	CASSQDWTSGANVLTF
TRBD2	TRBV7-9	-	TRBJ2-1	TGTGCCAGCAGCTTAGGCGGCGGGACTAGACCCTACAATGAGCAGTTCTTC	CASSLGGGTRPYNEQFF
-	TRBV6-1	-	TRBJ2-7	TGTGCCAGCGGAACGGGTGGGCGGATCTCCTACGAGCAGTACTTC	CASGTGGRISYEQYF
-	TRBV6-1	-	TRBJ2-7	TGTGCCAGCAGGGGAGGCCTCTACGAGCAGTACTTC	CASRGGLYEQYF
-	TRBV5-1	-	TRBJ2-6	TGCGCCAGCAGCTTGGGCCCTAGCTCTTTCTCTGGGGCCAACGTCCTGACTTTC	CASSLGPSSFSGANVLTF
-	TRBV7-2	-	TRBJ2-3	TGTGCCAGCGGTACTCCTAGCACAGATACGCAGTATTTT	CASGTPSTDTQYF
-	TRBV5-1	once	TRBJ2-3	TGCGCCAGCAGCTGGGTGGGGCCTAGCACAGATACGCAGTATTTT	CASSWVGPSTDTQYF
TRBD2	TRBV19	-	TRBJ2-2	TGTGCCAGTAGTGGCCTTCCGGGACTAGCGGGACGGAGAAGCGCGAACACCGGGGAGCTGTTTTTT	CASSGLPGLAGRRSANTGELFF
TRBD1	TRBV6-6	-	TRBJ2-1	TGTGCCAGCAAACAGGGGGGAGGCCGGGAGCAGTTCTTC	CASKQGGGREQFF
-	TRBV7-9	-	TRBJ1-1	TGTGCCAGCAGCCCCGATACCCAGGGAGGTACTGAAGCTTTCTTT	CASSPDTQGGTEAFF